The 31 T cell receptor beta chains listed next were all sequenced from one sample in a study of blood T cell repertoires in COVID-19. Generated by immunoSEQ multiplex PCR, the TCRdb table keeps only in-frame clones and is missing some. The table has 250,000 to 300,000 clones, approximately 89% seen once. The sample taken for sequencing was peripheral blood. These receptors originate from a woman aged 30 to 39 with COVID-19, enrolled during active disease.

The chain uses TRBV5-1 and TRBJ1-2; D is ambiguous. V dropped 0 bases and J dropped 2 bases, with 11 bases sitting between them. CDR1 SGHRS and CDR2 YFSETQ come from the germline V gene. The CDR3 totals 15 residues. The CDR3 sequence: CASSLAVATNYGYTF. The CDR3 DNA is TGCGCCAGCAGCTTGGCCGTTGCGACAAACTATGGCTACACCTTC.

The rearrangement joins TRBV11-2 to TRBJ1-2; the match to TRBD1 covers 11 bases. V was pared by 7 bases and J by 5 bases, with 15 bases of the junction left unmatched. Germline V gene data show CDR1 as SGHAT and CDR2 as FQNNGV. The CDR3 runs to 17 residues. The CDR3 sequence: CASTLNPTGTGGYGYTF. The CDR3 coding sequence is TGTGCCAGCACCCTTAATCCAACCGGGACAGGGGGATATGGCTACACCTTC.

The genes are TRBV29-1 and TRBJ1-1; tentatively, D is TRBD1 (5 bases). Germline V gives CDR1 SQVTM, CDR2 ANQGSEA. Trimming took 6 bases from V and 1 from J, leaving 9 bases between them. CDR3 length equals 12 residues. CDR3 sequence: CSVLQANTEAFF. Written as DNA, the CDR3 is TGCAGCGTGTTACAGGCGAACACTGAAGCTTTCTTT.

The rearrangement links TRBV5-1 to TRBJ2-2; D is uncertain. There are 15 residues in the CDR3. V lost 2 bases and J 4 bases, leaving 12 bases between the germline ends. Germline CDR1 is SGHRS and CDR2 is YFSETQ. Here the CDR3 reads CASSFYPLSTGELFF. The DNA for the CDR3 is TGCGCCAGCAGCTTTTACCCCCTTAGCACCGGGGAGCTGTTTTTT.

In regard to this clone: This sample includes further DNA sequences coding for the same CDR3. This chain connects TRBV27 to TRBJ1-1, with D perhaps TRBD1 (6 bases). The CDR3 length is 14 residues. The germline V gene encodes CDR1 MNHEY and CDR2 SMNVEV (reference sequence). Deletions cut 6 bases from V and 1 base from J, with 12 bases between. The CDR3 here is CASSLRGQNTEAFF. CDR3 sequence (DNA): TGTGCCAGCAGCCTGAGGGGACAGAACACTGAAGCTTTCTTT.

The chain employs TRBV10-3 and TRBJ1-1; tentative D call: TRBD1 (5 bases). The CDR3 covers 12 residues. Trimming took 3 bases from V and 7 from J, leaving 9 bases between them. The V gene's germline CDR1 is ENHRY and CDR2 SYGVKD. The CDR3 DNA follows: TGTGCCATCAGTGACCCGGGGGTTGAAGCTTTCTTT. Its translation: CAISDPGVEAFF.

This clone showed up just a few times. The chain combines TRBV9 with TRBJ2-7, with unresolved D. This CDR3 comprises 14 residues. V was clipped by 2 bases and J by 2 bases, with 11 bases between them. Per the germline V gene, CDR1 is SGDLS and CDR2 is YYNGEE. The CDR3 DNA reads TGTGCCAGCAGCGTCTCCCACATCCCCTACGAGCAGTACTTC. Translating gives CASSVSHIPYEQYF.

The chain employs TRBV2 and TRBJ2-1, with 7 bases lining up with TRBD2. With V trimmed by 8 bases and J by 8 bases, 12 bases remained unmatched. The CDR3 runs 14 residues. The germline CDR1 and CDR2 sequences are SNHLY and FYNNEI. The CDR3 DNA is TGTGCCAGCGGCTTACTAGCGAGTTTCGATGAGCAGTTCTTC. It specifies CASGLLASFDEQFF. Filled out from reference TRBV2 and TRBJ2-1, the complete variable domain reads EPEVTQTPSHQVTQMGQEVILRCVPISNHLYFYWYRQILGQKVEFLVSFYNNEISEKSEIFDDQFSVERPDGSNFTLKIRSTKLEDSAMYFCASGLLASFDEQFFGPGTRLTVL.

The chain couples TRBV24-1 to TRBJ2-2; D is undetermined. The CDR3 covers 12 residues. Trimming removed 7 bases from V and 1 base from J, with 3 bases in between. Germline loops: CDR1 KGHDR, CDR2 SFDVKD. The CDR3 is CATSGNTGELFF. CDR3 nucleotide sequence: TGTGCCACCAGCGGGAACACCGGGGAGCTGTTTTTT.

The chain recombines TRBV21-1 with TRBJ1-5; whether TRBD1, the table's D call, matches the DNA was not checked. TRBV21-1 is annotated as a pseudogene. The CDR3 extends over 15 amino acids. CDR3 in DNA: TGTGCCAGCAGCGTGGACAGTTCTGGCAATCAGCCCCAGCATTTT. It is translated as CASSVDSSGNQPQHF.

The genes are TRBV6-5 and TRBJ1-6, with 7 bases fitting TRBD1. The V and J ends lost 7 bases and 0 bases, in that order; junction bases with no gene match: 3. CDR3 length: 15 amino acids. Germline CDR1 reads MNHEY; CDR2 reads SVGAGI. The CDR3 spells CASKAGGSYNSPLHF. CDR3 nucleotides: TGTGCCAGCAAGGCAGGGGGCTCCTATAATTCACCCCTCCACTTT.

This clone was seen a single time. The rearrangement uses TRBV2 and TRBJ2-1; 10 positions match TRBD2. The CDR3 contains 14 residues. Trimming took 10 bases from V and 7 from J; bases not matched to a gene: 10. The V gene's germline CDR1 is SNHLY and CDR2 FYNNEI. The CDR3 nucleotides read TGTGCCACCCTAGCGGGAGACAGCGCGAATGAGCAGTTCTTC. Translating gives CATLAGDSANEQFF.

This chain connects TRBV2 to TRBJ1-5; 9 nucleotides align to TRBD1. The germline V gene encodes CDR1 SNHLY and CDR2 FYNNEI. The CDR3 spans 16 residues. The V gene end was trimmed by 8 bases and the J gene end by 0 bases; junction bases not matched to a gene: 8. In DNA form, the CDR3 reads TGTGCCAGCCTGTGGGACAGGGATTATAGCAATCAGCCCCAGCATTTT. It translates to CASLWDRDYSNQPQHF.

V usage is TRBV18 and J usage is TRBJ1-1; D remains ambiguous. Trimming removed 5 bases at V and 3 bases at J, with 16 bases between. This CDR3 is built from 15 residues. CDR1 and CDR2 from the germline V gene are KGHSH and LQKENI. The CDR3 DNA reads as TGTGCCAGCTCAGGTGGAGGGAGGTCGGACACTGAAGCTTTCTTT. As protein: CASSGGGRSDTEAFF.

The chain has TRBV5-6 and TRBJ1-5; D perhaps matches TRBD1 (5 bases). CDR3 length: 15 residues. The V and J ends lost 0 bases and 3 bases respectively, with 10 bases between them. Germline CDR1 and CDR2: SGHDT and YYEEEE. The CDR3 spells CASSLGLRDNQPQHF. CDR3 nucleotides: TGTGCCAGCAGCTTGGGTCTCAGGGACAATCAGCCCCAGCATTTT.

The chain is built from TRBV24-1 and TRBJ2-1; 9 bases map to TRBD2. The CDR3 has 14 residues. The germline CDR1 and CDR2 sequences are KGHDR and SFDVKD. V was clipped by 5 bases and J by 10 bases; unmatched bases: 8. Here the CDR3 DNA reads TGTGCCACCAGTGTGGGACTAGCCGTCGGGGAGCAGTTCTTC. Protein sequence: CATSVGLAVGEQFF.

This clone came up a few times. This sequence joins TRBV3-1 (or the pseudogene TRBV3-2) and TRBJ1-6; D gene unclear. The CDR3 loop spans 15 amino acids. Germline V gives CDR1 LGHDT, CDR2 YNNKEL (reference sequence). Trimming took 4 bases from V and 9 from J, leaving 16 bases between them. In nucleotides, the CDR3 is TGTGCCAGCAGCCCAGGCGCCATGGGTACTTCACCCCTCCACTTT. This encodes CASSPGAMGTSPLHF.

The rearrangement uses TRBV5-6 and TRBJ2-1, with 8 bases that match TRBD2. The CDR3 has 15 residues. The trim removed 2 bases at V and 4 bases at J, leaving 5 bases unmatched. Germline CDR1 reads SGHDT; CDR2 reads YYEEEE. The CDR3 reads CASSLQAGGYNEQFF. The CDR3 DNA follows: TGTGCCAGCAGCTTACAGGCGGGGGGTTACAATGAGCAGTTCTTC.

This chain links TRBV25-1 with TRBJ1-1; the D is unclear. CDR1 is MGHDK and CDR2 is SYGVNS in the germline V gene. V was trimmed by 6 bases and J by 5 bases, leaving 10 bases between them. The CDR3 consists of 12 residues. The CDR3 DNA reads as TGTGCCAGCAGGGGGAGCTTAACTGAAGCTTTCTTT. Translated, it gives CASRGSLTEAFF.

V gene TRBV28 combines with J gene TRBJ2-5; D not resolved. The CDR3 is 15 amino acids. Germline CDR1 is MDHEN and CDR2 is SYDVKM. V was cut by 0 bases and J by 1 base, with 9 bases left in between. CDR3 amino acids: CASSLWVNGQETQYF. The DNA for the CDR3 is TGTGCCAGCAGTTTATGGGTCAACGGCCAAGAGACCCAGTACTTC.

The gene calls are TRBV23-1 and TRBJ2-2, with TRBD1 matching over 9 bases. TRBV23-1 is identified as an open reading frame with a role that is uncertain. V was clipped by 2 bases and J by 2 bases; unmatched bases: 6. The CDR3 totals 17 residues. The CDR3 DNA is TGCGCCAGCAGTCAAATTGGGGACAGGGTAAACACCGGGGAGCTGTTTTTT. Its protein product is CASSQIGDRVNTGELFF.

Of note for this clone: Other DNA sequences in this specimen translate into the identical CDR3. CDR3 DNA: TGTGCCAGTAGCCCCGGGACAGCTAACTATGGCTACACCTTC. Amino acids: CASSPGTANYGYTF. The chain combines TRBV19 with TRBJ1-2, with 7 nucleotides matching TRBD1. The germline V gene encodes CDR1 LNHDA and CDR2 SQIVND (reference sequence). V shed 6 bases, J shed 0 bases, and the junction held 4 bases outside the gene matches. This CDR3 spans 14 amino acids.

This clone was observed once. The rearrangement links TRBV15 to TRBJ1-2; D gene ambiguous. The CDR3 contains 14 residues. Germline CDR1 and CDR2: LNHNV and YYDKDF (reference sequence). With 0 bases removed from V and 1 base from J, the gap between germline ends came to 6 bases. CDR3 sequence reads: CATSRDEGNYGYTF. The CDR3 DNA follows: TGTGCCACCAGCAGAGATGAGGGTAACTATGGCTACACCTTC.

This clone was picked up one time. J is TRBJ2-3 and V is TRBV7-9; D might be TRBD2 (6 bases). V lost 5 bases, J lost 0 bases, and 15 bases lay in between. CDR3 length: 16 amino acids. Germline CDR1 SEHNR, CDR2 FQNEAQ (reference sequence). The CDR3 sequence: CASSLFSGTSTDTQYF. DNA for the CDR3: TGTGCCAGCAGCCTTTTTAGCGGAACTAGCACAGATACGCAGTATTTT.

DNA for the CDR3: TGCGCCAGCAGCCAAGTCGGGACTAGCGCCACAGATACGCAGTATTTT. It is translated as CASSQVGTSATDTQYF. The V and J genes are TRBV4-1 and TRBJ2-3; 10 bases fit TRBD2. Germline values: CDR1 MGHRA, CDR2 YSYEKL. The CDR3 totals 16 residues. V lost 1 base and J lost 2; bases outside the gene matches: 3.

The gene calls are TRBV3-1 (or the pseudogene TRBV3-2) and TRBJ2-7; 11 nucleotides align to TRBD2. This CDR3 comprises 15 residues. CDR1 is LGHDT and CDR2 is YNNKEL in the germline V gene (reference sequence). The junction had 8 bases not matched to a gene; V was cut back by 4 bases and J by 6 bases. The CDR3 nucleotides read TGTGCCAGCAGCCTCAATAGCGGGAGGGCCTCCGAGCAGTACTTC. The encoded protein is CASSLNSGRASEQYF.

V usage is TRBV5-6 and J usage is TRBJ2-2; 9 nucleotides agree with TRBD1. The end of the DNA fits TRBJ1-3 better, so the J call may be wrong. CDR3 length: 16 residues. Germline-derived CDR1 and CDR2 are SGHDT and YYEEEE. Here the CDR3 reads CASSFGTGTSGNTIYF. As DNA, the CDR3 is TGTGCCAGCAGCTTCGGGACAGGGACCTCTGGAAACACCATATATTTT.

The CDR3 sequence: CASSFGTVNTEAFF. CDR3 bases: TGTGCCAGTAGTTTTGGGACAGTGAACACTGAAGCTTTCTTT. This chain uses TRBV19 with TRBJ1-1, with 7 bases identical to TRBD1. Germline V CDR1 and CDR2: LNHDA, SQIVND (reference sequence). The CDR3 is 14 amino acids. V trimming: 5 bases; J trimming: 0 bases; junction bases outside the gene matches: 3.

This chain links TRBV6-4 with TRBJ1-6; possibly TRBD1 for D (6 bases). Trimming shortened V by 6 bases and J by 4 bases, and 10 bases separated the two germline ends. Germline CDR1 MRHNA, CDR2 SNTAGT. This CDR3 contains 14 residues. The chain's CDR3 is CASRQTGYNSPLHF. The CDR3 DNA follows: TGTGCCAGCAGGCAAACAGGGTATAATTCACCCCTCCACTTT.

J is TRBJ1-2 and V is TRBV2, with TRBD1 as a possible D gene (5 bases). The CDR3 totals 14 residues. V shed 4 bases and J shed 2 bases, with 11 bases lying between them. The V gene's germline CDR1 is SNHLY and CDR2 FYNNEI. CDR3 DNA: TGTGCCAGCAGTGTGAGCAGGGTAAACTATGGCTACACCTTC. Translated, it gives CASSVSRVNYGYTF.

The chain couples TRBV28 to TRBJ1-3; no clear D gene. V lost 3 bases and J 0 bases, leaving 9 bases between the germline ends. Per germline, CDR1 MDHEN and CDR2 SYDVKM. The CDR3 covers 15 residues. This CDR3 reads CASSLEAYSGNTIYF. CDR3 bases: TGTGCCAGCAGTTTGGAGGCTTACTCTGGAAACACCATATATTTT. Variable domain in full (rest from reference TRBV28 and TRBJ1-3): DVKVTQSSRYLVKRTGEKVFLECVQDMDHENMFWYRQDPGLGLRLIYFSYDVKMKEKGDIPEGYSVSREKKERFSLILESASTNQTSMYLCASSLEAYSGNTIYFGEGSWLTVV.